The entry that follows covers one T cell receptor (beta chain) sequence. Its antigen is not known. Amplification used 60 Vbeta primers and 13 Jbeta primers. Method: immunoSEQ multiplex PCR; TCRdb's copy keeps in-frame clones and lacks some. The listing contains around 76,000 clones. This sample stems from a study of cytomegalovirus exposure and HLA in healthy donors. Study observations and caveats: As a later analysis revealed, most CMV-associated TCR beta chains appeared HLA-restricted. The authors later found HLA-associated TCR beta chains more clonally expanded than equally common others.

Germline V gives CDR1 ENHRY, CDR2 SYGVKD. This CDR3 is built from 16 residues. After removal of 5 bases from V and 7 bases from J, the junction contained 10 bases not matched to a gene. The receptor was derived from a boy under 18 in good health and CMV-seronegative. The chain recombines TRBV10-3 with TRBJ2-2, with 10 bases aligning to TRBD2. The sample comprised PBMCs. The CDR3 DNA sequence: TGTGCCATCAGTCCCTTCCTAGCGGGAGCCGGCGGGGAGCTGTTTTTT. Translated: CAISPFLAGAGGELFF.